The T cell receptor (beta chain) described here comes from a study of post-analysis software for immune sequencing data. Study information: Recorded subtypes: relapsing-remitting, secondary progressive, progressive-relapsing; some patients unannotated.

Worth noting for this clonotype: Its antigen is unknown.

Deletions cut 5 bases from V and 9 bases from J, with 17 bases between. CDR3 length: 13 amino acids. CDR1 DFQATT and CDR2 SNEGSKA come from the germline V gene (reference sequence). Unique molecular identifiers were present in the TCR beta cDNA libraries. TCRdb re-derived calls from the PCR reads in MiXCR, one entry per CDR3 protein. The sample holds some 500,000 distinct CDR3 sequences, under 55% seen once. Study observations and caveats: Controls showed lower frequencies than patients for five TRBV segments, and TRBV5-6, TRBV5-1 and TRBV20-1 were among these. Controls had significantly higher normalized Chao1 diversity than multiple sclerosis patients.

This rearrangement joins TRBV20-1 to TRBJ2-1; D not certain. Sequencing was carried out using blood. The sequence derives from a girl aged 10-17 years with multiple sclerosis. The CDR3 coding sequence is TGCAGTGCTGATGAAAATATCCCACCTGAGCAGTTCTTC. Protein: CSADENIPPEQFF.